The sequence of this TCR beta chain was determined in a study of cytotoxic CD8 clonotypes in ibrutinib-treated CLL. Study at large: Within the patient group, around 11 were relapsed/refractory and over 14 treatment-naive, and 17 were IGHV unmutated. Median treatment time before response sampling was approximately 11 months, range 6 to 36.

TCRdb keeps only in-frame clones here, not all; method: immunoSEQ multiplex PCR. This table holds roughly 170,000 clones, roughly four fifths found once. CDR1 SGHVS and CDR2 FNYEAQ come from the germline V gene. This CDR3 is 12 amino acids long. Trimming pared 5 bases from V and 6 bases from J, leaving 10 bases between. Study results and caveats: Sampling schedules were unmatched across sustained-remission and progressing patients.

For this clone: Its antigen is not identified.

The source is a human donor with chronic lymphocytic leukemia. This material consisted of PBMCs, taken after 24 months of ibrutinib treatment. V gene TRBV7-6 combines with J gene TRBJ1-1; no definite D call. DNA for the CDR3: TGTGCCAGCAGCACCGGGGAGGCTGAAGCTTTCTTT. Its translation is CASSTGEAEAFF.